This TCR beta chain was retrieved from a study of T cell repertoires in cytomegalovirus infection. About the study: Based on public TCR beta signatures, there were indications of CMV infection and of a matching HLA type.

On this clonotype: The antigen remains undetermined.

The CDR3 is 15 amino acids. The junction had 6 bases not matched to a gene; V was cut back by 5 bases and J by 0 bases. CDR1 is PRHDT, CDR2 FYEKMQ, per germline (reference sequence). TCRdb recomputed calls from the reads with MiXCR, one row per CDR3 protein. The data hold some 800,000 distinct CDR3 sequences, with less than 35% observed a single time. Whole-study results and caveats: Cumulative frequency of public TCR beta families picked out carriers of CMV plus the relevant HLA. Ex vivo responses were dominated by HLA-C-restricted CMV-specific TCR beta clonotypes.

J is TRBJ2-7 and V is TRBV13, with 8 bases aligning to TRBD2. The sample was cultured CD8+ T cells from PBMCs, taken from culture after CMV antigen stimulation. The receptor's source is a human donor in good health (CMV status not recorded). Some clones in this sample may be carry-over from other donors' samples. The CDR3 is CASSPSGGNSYEQYF. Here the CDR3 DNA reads TGTGCCAGCAGCCCGAGCGGGGGCAACTCCTACGAGCAGTACTTC.